This T cell receptor (beta chain) emerged from a study of read filtering for tumor transcriptome and immune sequencing. Study at large: Revised staging placed under ten patients in R-ISS I, roughly 17 in II, over 5 in III. Whole-transcriptome libraries were prepared after DNase treatment.

This clonotype was counted ten times or more. As yet, its antigen is unknown. The V end lost 4 bases, the J end lost 8 bases, and 14 bases lay between the germline ends. The germline V gene encodes CDR1 SNHLY and CDR2 FYNNEI. The CDR3 is 13 residues long. This library used approximately 390 ng RNA and molecular barcoded adaptors spanning alpha/delta and beta/gamma chains. TCRdb recomputed calls from the reads with MiXCR, one row per CDR3 protein. The sample comprises about 24,000 distinct CDR3 sequences, about 20% of which are singletons, and more than 40% rests with the top ten. Overall study findings and caveats: IR-seq and RNA-seq agreed better without single-read clonotypes. Single-read clonotypes: roughly four fifths of IR-seq clonotypes (around 4% of reads), roughly 73% of RNA-seq clonotypes (around 45% of reads).

The receptor's source is a donor over 35 with multiple myeloma. The sample was a population of CD138-negative cells sorted from bone marrow. V is TRBV2 and J is TRBJ1-1; D unclear. The CDR3 here is CASSAGPVPEAFF. CDR3 nucleotide sequence: TGTGCCAGCAGTGCCGGTCCAGTTCCGGAAGCTTTCTTT.